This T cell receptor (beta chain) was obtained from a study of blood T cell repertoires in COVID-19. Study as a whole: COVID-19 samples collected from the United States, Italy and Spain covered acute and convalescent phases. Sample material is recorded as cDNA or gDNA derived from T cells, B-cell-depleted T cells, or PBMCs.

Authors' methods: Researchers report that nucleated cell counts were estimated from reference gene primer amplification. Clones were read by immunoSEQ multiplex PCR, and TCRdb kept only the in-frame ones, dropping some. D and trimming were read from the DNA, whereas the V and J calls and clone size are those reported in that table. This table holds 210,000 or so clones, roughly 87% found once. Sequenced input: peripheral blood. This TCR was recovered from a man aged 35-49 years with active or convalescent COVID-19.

CDR3 sequence reads: CAWRITGGGTEAFF. For the CDR3, the DNA is TGTGCCTGGAGGATTACAGGGGGAGGAACTGAAGCTTTCTTT. V and J are TRBV30 and TRBJ1-1; TRBD1 matches at 8 bases. Germline values: CDR1 GTSNPN, CDR2 SVGIG (reference sequence). The CDR3 is made up of 14 amino acids. Trimming at V came to 3 bases and at J to 5 bases, leaving 8 bases not matched to a gene.